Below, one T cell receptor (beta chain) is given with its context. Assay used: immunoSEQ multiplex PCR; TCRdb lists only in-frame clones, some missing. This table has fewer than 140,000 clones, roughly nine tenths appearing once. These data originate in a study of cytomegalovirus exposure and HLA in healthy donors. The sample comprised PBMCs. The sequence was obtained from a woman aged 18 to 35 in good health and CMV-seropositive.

CDR3 in DNA: TGTGCCAGCAGCTTAGGTCCTAGCGTAGGAGAGACCCAGTACTTC. Protein product: CASSLGPSVGETQYF. This chain links TRBV7-2 with TRBJ2-5, with D tentatively TRBD2 (6 bases). Germline V gene data show CDR1 as SGHTA and CDR2 as FQGNSA. The CDR3 is 15 amino acids. The V end was cut by 1 base, the J end by 4 bases, with 13 bases between.